The rows below give T cell receptor beta chains drawn from one sample of a study of beta chain features in type 1 diabetes. This table comes from immunoSEQ multiplex PCR, and its TCRdb copy is limited to in-frame clones, with some not included. The table includes approximately 140,000 clones, 40% to 55% detected once. The sequenced sample consisted of Tregs from blood. The receptors were sampled from a young man in good health. The CDR3 runs from the conserved cysteine through the conserved F or W. The D gene is left open where the match is weak. The size of a clone is reported for some rows only, either as once, few or many, or as a class for expanded clones.

v_call,j_call,clone_size,d_call,cdr3_aa,cdr3_nt
TRBV5-1,TRBJ2-2,few,TRBD2,CASNTMTGLAQGELFF,TGCGCCAGCAACACCATGACCGGACTAGCGCAAGGGGAGCTGTTTTTT
TRBV7-9,TRBJ2-3,-,-,CASIQGGDAQYF,TGTGCCAGCATACAGGGAGGGGACGCTCAGTATTTT
TRBV7-9,TRBJ2-5,few,-,CASSQRKTQYF,TGTGCCAGCAGTCAGCGTAAGACCCAGTACTTC
TRBV19,TRBJ2-7,-,TRBD1,CASSIRTGDEQYF,TGTGCCAGTAGTATCCGGACAGGGGACGAGCAGTACTTC
TRBV4-1,TRBJ2-5,once,TRBD2,CASSSRTSGTQETQYF,TGCGCCAGCAGCTCTCGGACTAGCGGTACCCAAGAGACCCAGTACTTC
TRBV5-6,TRBJ2-4,-,TRBD2,CASSFGGSGGKNIQYF,TGTGCCAGCAGCTTTGGCGGGAGTGGAGGCAAAAACATTCAGTACTTC
TRBV28,TRBJ1-2,-,TRBD1,CASSYRGIYYTF,TGTGCCAGCAGTTACAGGGGTATATACTACACCTTC
TRBV9,TRBJ2-4,-,TRBD2,CASSVGTRVKNIQYF,TGTGCCAGCAGTGTTGGGACTAGGGTAAAAAACATTCAGTACTTC
TRBV27,TRBJ2-7,-,-,CASSSDIFLEQYF,TGTGCCAGCAGTTCGGACATCTTTTTGGAGCAGTACTTC
TRBV6-5,TRBJ1-2,-,TRBD1,CASSTWTGPRGYTF,TGTGCCAGCAGTACATGGACAGGGCCGCGCGGCTACACCTTC
TRBV7-8,TRBJ1-6,-,-,CASSLTIRVGNSPLHF,TGTGCCAGCAGCCTAACCATCAGGGTCGGCAATTCCCCCCTCCACTTT
TRBV7-2,TRBJ1-3,few,TRBD1,CASSLAGTGGSGNTIYF,TGTGCCAGCAGCTTAGCCGGGACAGGGGGGTCTGGAAACACCATATATTTT
TRBV5-1,TRBJ2-5,-,-,CASSSLETQYF,TGCGCCAGCAGCTCTCTCGAGACCCAGTACTTC
TRBV5-5,TRBJ2-7,-,TRBD2,CASSLGASGSYSTYEQYF,TGTGCCAGCAGCTTGGGGGCTAGCGGGAGCTACTCCACCTACGAGCAGTACTTC
TRBV5-6,TRBJ2-1,-,TRBD2,CASSLGLAGGPKQFF,TGTGCCAGCAGCTTGGGGCTAGCGGGAGGGCCGAAGCAGTTCTTC
TRBV14,TRBJ2-1,few,-,CASSPRRGLDNEQFF,TGTGCCAGCAGCCCTAGACGGGGGTTAGACAATGAGCAGTTCTTC